Following are 20 T cell receptor beta chains from one sample sequenced in a study of cytomegalovirus exposure and HLA in healthy donors. It was with 60 Vbeta and 13 Jbeta primers that the PCR ran. Profiled with immunoSEQ multiplex PCR; TCRdb holds only in-frame clones, not every one. This table holds tens of thousands of clones. Material for sequencing was PBMCs. The receptors were sampled from a female donor in good health and CMV-seronegative.

CDR3 DNA sequence: TGTGCCAGCAGCGTAGGAGGTTGGGGACTGGAAGAGACCCAGTACTTC. It translates to CASSVGGWGLEETQYF. The J gene is TRBJ2-5, the V gene TRBV9; the D gene is possibly TRBD2 (6 bases). The V gene lost 0 bases and the J gene lost 3 bases, with 15 bases spanning the gap. Germline values: CDR1 SGDLS, CDR2 YYNGEE. This CDR3 is built from 16 residues.

CDR3 nucleotides: TGCGCCAGCAGCACCACAGGGGACATCGGGGCTTTCTTT. This sequence encodes CASSTTGDIGAFF. This chain uses TRBV5-1 with TRBJ1-1; TRBD1 aligns across 7 bases. Per the germline V gene, CDR1 is SGHRS and CDR2 is YFSETQ. J gave up 11 bases and V 4 bases, and 11 bases lay outside the gene matches. The CDR3 extends over 13 amino acids.

CDR3: CSVIDRGLDKNIQYF. The CDR3 DNA is TGCAGCGTAATTGACAGGGGATTGGACAAAAACATTCAGTACTTC. The rearrangement links TRBV29-1 to TRBJ2-4; 8 bases agree with TRBD1. The CDR3 has 15 amino acids. V lost 6 bases, J lost 3 bases, and 10 bases stayed unmatched. CDR1 and CDR2 from the germline V gene are SQVTM and ANQGSEA.

This chain joins TRBV29-1 and TRBJ2-1, with 10 bases matching TRBD2. The trim removed 5 bases at V and 9 bases at J, leaving 7 bases unmatched. Germline V gives CDR1 SQVTM, CDR2 ANQGSEA. The CDR3 has 13 amino acids. The CDR3 region is CSVTSGGAGEQFF. The DNA for the CDR3 is TGCAGCGTTACGAGCGGGGGGGCCGGTGAGCAGTTCTTC.

The chain joins TRBV9 to TRBJ2-5; no clear D. Germline assignment: CDR1 SGDLS and CDR2 YYNGEE. This CDR3 is 11 amino acids long. V lost 0 bases and J 5 bases, leaving 2 bases between the germline ends. CDR3 DNA: TGTGCCAGCAGCGTAGCGGAGACCCAGTACTTC. It translates to CASSVAETQYF.

V usage is TRBV5-1 and J usage is TRBJ1-4; 11 nucleotides line up with TRBD1. After removal of 4 bases from V and 7 bases from J, the junction contained 6 bases not matched to a gene. The CDR3 has 15 amino acids. The germline gives CDR1 SGHRS, CDR2 YFSETQ. CDR3 sequence reads: CASSQLGTGGEKLFF. The CDR3 nucleotides are TGCGCCAGCAGCCAGTTAGGGACAGGGGGTGAAAAACTGTTTTTT.

The V call is TRBV11-3, the J call TRBJ1-2; the match to TRBD1 covers 8 bases. The CDR3 length is 18 residues. The germline V gene encodes CDR1 SGHNT and CDR2 YENEEA. Losses at the gene ends were 5 bases for V and 0 bases for J; bases not matched to a gene: 14. CDR3 residues: CASSGGTGAFAPNYGYTF. The CDR3 bases are TGTGCCAGCAGCGGAGGGACAGGTGCTTTCGCACCTAACTATGGCTACACCTTC.

Note on this clone: One junction end disagrees with the germline gene, perhaps due to a read error. The CDR3 loop is CASSDQTGGSDNEQFF. For the CDR3, the DNA is TGCGCCAGCAGCGACCAAACAGGGGGCTCCGACAATGAGCAGTTCTTC. The J gene is TRBJ2-1, the V gene TRBV4-3, with 9 bases lining up with TRBD1. CDR1 and CDR2 (germline): LGHNA, YSLEER. This CDR3 is built from 16 residues.

The rearrangement joins TRBV5-5 to TRBJ2-7; possible D gene TRBD2, 6 bases. V lost 3 bases and J 5 bases, leaving 21 bases between the germline ends. This CDR3 contains 16 residues. Germline loops: CDR1 SGHKS, CDR2 YYEKEE (reference sequence). The CDR3 DNA is TGTGCCAGCAGCTCCTTCCCGGTGGCGGGAAGGGACGAGCAGTACTTC. It codes for CASSSFPVAGRDEQYF.

This chain connects TRBV15 to TRBJ1-4, with 7 bases aligning to TRBD1. Per germline, CDR1 LNHNV and CDR2 YYDKDF (reference sequence). V shed 0 bases, J shed 6 bases, and the junction held 4 bases outside the gene matches. The CDR3 contains 15 residues. CDR3 sequence (DNA): TGTGCCACCAGCAGAGATAGGGGGCGGCATGAAAAACTGTTTTTT. It codes for CATSRDRGRHEKLFF.

The rearrangement uses TRBV29-1 and TRBJ2-5, with D tentatively TRBD1 (6 bases). The ends were cut back, 2 bases at V and 4 bases at J, with 11 bases in the middle. CDR3 length: 13 amino acids. Germline values: CDR1 SQVTM, CDR2 ANQGSEA. Here the CDR3 DNA reads TGCAGCGTTGAAAGGGGACAAGGAGAGACCCAGTACTTC. This encodes CSVERGQGETQYF.

The chain has TRBV11-3 and TRBJ2-4, with TRBD2 matching 9 bases. The CDR3 consists of 16 residues. The V gene's germline CDR1 is SGHNT and CDR2 YENEEA. The J segment lost 8 bases and the V segment lost 5 bases, leaving 13 bases of the junction unmatched. CDR3 protein: CASSRARGTSWDIQYF. The CDR3 DNA is TGTGCCAGCAGCCGGGCCCGTGGGACTAGCTGGGACATTCAGTACTTC.

CDR3 sequence (DNA): TGCGCCAGCAGCTTGGTGAGCGGGAGGGTCGCCGGGGAGCTGTTTTTT. Translated: CASSLVSGRVAGELFF. The chain recombines TRBV5-1 with TRBJ2-2; 10 bases map to TRBD2. The CDR3 loop spans 16 amino acids. The J segment lost 6 bases and the V segment lost 0 bases, leaving 5 bases of the junction unmatched. The germline V gene has CDR1 SGHRS and CDR2 YFSETQ.

The V gene is TRBV5-1, the J gene TRBJ2-5; D gene unclear. This CDR3 region has 12 residues. V was trimmed by 6 bases and J by 3 bases, leaving 9 bases between them. Germline V CDR1 and CDR2: SGHRS, YFSETQ. CDR3 DNA sequence: TGCGCCAGCAATAATCCGGAAGAGACCCAGTACTTC. Its translation is CASNNPEETQYF.

This sequence joins TRBV5-5 and TRBJ2-7; TRBD1 aligns across 9 bases. This CDR3 is 14 amino acids long. From germline, CDR1 is SGHKS and CDR2 YYEKEE (reference sequence). Trimming at V came to 4 bases and at J to 3 bases, leaving 5 bases not matched to a gene. This chain's CDR3 is CASSKGQGDYEQYF. CDR3 bases: TGTGCCAGCAGCAAGGGACAGGGTGACTACGAGCAGTACTTC.

The chain employs TRBV30 and TRBJ1-3; D might be TRBD1 (5 bases). CDR1 and CDR2 (germline): GTSNPN, SVGIG (reference sequence). Trimming took off 2 bases at V and 4 bases at J, with 15 bases between the two ends. The CDR3 has 15 residues. CDR3 sequence reads: CAWSSWGGGGNTIYF. DNA of the CDR3: TGTGCCTGGAGTTCCTGGGGGGGAGGAGGAAACACCATATATTTT. Full variable domain (missing parts from reference TRBV30 and TRBJ1-3): SQTIHQWPATLVQPVGSPLSLECTVEGTSNPNLYWYRQAAGRGLQLLFYSVGIGQISSEVPQNLSASRPQDRQFILSSKKLLLSDSGFYLCAWSSWGGGGNTIYFGEGSWLTVV.

J is TRBJ1-6 and V is TRBV9, with a possible D match to TRBD1 (5 bases). The V gene lost 0 bases and the J gene lost 8 bases, with 12 bases spanning the gap. The CDR3 has 15 amino acids. Germline CDR1 is SGDLS and CDR2 is YYNGEE. The CDR3 reads CASSVEGAWDSPLHF. CDR3 nucleotides: TGTGCCAGCAGCGTAGAAGGGGCTTGGGATTCACCCCTCCACTTT.

The rearrangement joins TRBV7-8 to TRBJ1-5, with D perhaps matching TRBD1 (5 bases). This CDR3 region has 16 residues. Trimming removed 3 bases from V and 0 bases from J, with 12 bases in between. CDR1 is SGHVS and CDR2 is FQNEAQ in the germline V gene. This CDR3 is CASSFSGHPSNQPQHF. The CDR3 nucleotides are TGTGCCAGCAGCTTTTCCGGACACCCTAGCAATCAGCCCCAGCATTTT.

The chain couples TRBV30 to TRBJ2-7; 8 nucleotides match TRBD2. V lost 5 bases and J lost 2; bases outside the gene matches: 11. The length of the CDR3 is 15 residues. From germline, CDR1 is GTSNPN and CDR2 SVGIG (reference sequence). CDR3 nucleotides: TGTGCCTGGCGCTCTTGGACTAGCAGCGCCTACGAGCAGTACTTC. Translation: CAWRSWTSSAYEQYF.

This sequence joins TRBV13 and TRBJ2-7, with D uncertain. Germline loops: CDR1 PRHDT, CDR2 FYEKMQ (reference sequence). This CDR3 is 13 amino acids long. Trimming pared 2 bases from V and 5 bases from J, leaving 10 bases between. The CDR3 loop is CASSLFRKDEQYF. CDR3 nucleotide sequence: TGTGCCAGCAGCTTATTCAGGAAGGACGAGCAGTACTTC. The variable domain in full, with the rest retrieved from reference TRBV13 and TRBJ2-7, is AAGVIQSPRHLIKEKRETATLKCYPIPRHDTVYWYQQGPGQDPQFLISFYEKMQSDKGSIPDRFSAQQFSDYHSELNMSSLELGDSALYFCASSLFRKDEQYFGPGTRLTVT.